These 14 T cell receptor beta chains came from one sample sequenced in a study of regulatory T cells in long-lasting Graves disease listed by TCRdb under 2021. The sample's time point label, decoded: newly diagnosed GD, antithyroid drugs for less than 3 months. For both TCR sequencing and RNA sequencing, RNA was extracted from PBMCs using TRIzol. Library preparation employed multiplex PCR. The instrument was an Illumina HiSeq 4000. To build TCR beta libraries, CDR3 regions were amplified by Arm-PCR using iRepertoire HTBI primers. TCRdb reworked the public reads: Q25 trimming with fastp, MiXCR clone assembly, productive beta chains retained. Each CDR3 protein appears once, grouped with its most common genes and DNA. In this sample the table shows roughly 410,000 distinct CDR3 sequences, approximately 15% of which occur a single time. The top ten clonotypes cover about 7.6% of the sample. This same sample was also part of a study on T cells in Graves' hyperthyroidism and ophthalmopathy.

This specimen was peripheral blood mononuclear cells (PBMCs), taken at new diagnosis, from a patient treated with antithyroid drugs. All receptors derive from a middle-aged woman with Graves disease. Donor details come from another sample of the same person, matched by shared clones.

The chain links TRBV6-2 or TRBV6-3 to TRBJ2-7; 7 nucleotides align to TRBD1. Germline V gene sequence: CDR1 MNHEY, CDR2 SVGEGT. This CDR3 contains 16 residues. V gave up 5 bases and J gave up 2 bases; unmatched junction bases: 12. CDR3 sequence reads: CASSEQARQGAYEQYF. The CDR3 DNA follows: TGTGCCAGCAGTGAACAGGCGCGGCAGGGGGCCTACGAGCAGTACTTC.

This clonotype was seen repeatedly, ten times or more. Here the CDR3 DNA reads TGTGCCAGTAGTATAGGACACACCGGGGAGCTGTTTTTT. It specifies CASSIGHTGELFF. The chain carries TRBV19 and TRBJ2-2, with no clear D. V was clipped by 1 base and J by 3 bases, with 3 bases between them. CDR3 length: 13 residues. Germline-derived CDR1 and CDR2 are LNHDA and SQIVND (reference sequence).

About this clonotype: A read error is possible here, since a much larger clone lies one base away. The chain carries TRBV6-1 and TRBJ1-2, with TRBD1 matching over 7 bases. CDR1 MNHNS and CDR2 SASEGT come from the germline V gene. The CDR3 totals 14 residues. CDR3 region: CASGSGGLGDGYAF. As DNA, the CDR3 is TGTGCCAGCGGGTCAGGGGGATTGGGTGATGGCTACGCCTTC.

Many counts were recorded for this clonotype. CDR3 protein: CASSEGGLQETQYF. DNA of the CDR3: TGTGCCAGCAGTGAGGGGGGACTACAAGAGACCCAGTACTTC. V gene TRBV2 combines with J gene TRBJ2-5; 7 bases agree with TRBD2. The CDR3 loop spans 14 amino acids. Trimming cost V 3 bases and J 2 bases; bases outside gene matches: 3. The V gene's germline CDR1 is SNHLY and CDR2 FYNNEI.

Points on this clonotype: A read error is possible here, since a much larger clone lies one base away. The genes are TRBV6-9 and TRBJ2-3; 8 bases match TRBD2. The junction had 2 bases not matched to a gene; V was cut back by 3 bases and J by 0 bases. The CDR3 totals 15 residues. The germline V gene encodes CDR1 MNHGY and CDR2 SVAAGI. The CDR3 sequence: CASSYQRGSTDTQYF. The CDR3 DNA follows: TGTGCCAGCAGTTACCAGCGGGGGAGCACAGATACGCAGTATTTT.

This clonotype was seen repeatedly, ten times or more. The rearrangement links TRBV28 to TRBJ2-1; no reliable D call. CDR1 and CDR2 (germline): MDHEN, SYDVKM. The CDR3 is made up of 11 amino acids. The V end was cut by 7 bases, the J end by 8 bases, with 9 bases between. CDR3 amino acids: CASTLRDEQFF. DNA of the CDR3: TGTGCCAGCACTCTCCGGGATGAGCAGTTCTTC.

This clonotype turned up a few times. This may be a read error: a much more frequent sequence differs by one nucleotide. The gene calls are TRBV28 and TRBJ1-5; 12 bases are shared with TRBD1. CDR1 MDHEN and CDR2 SYDVKM come from the germline V gene. The CDR3 loop spans 15 amino acids. CDR3 residues: CVSRGTGGAYQPQHF. The CDR3 bases are TGTGTCAGCAGGGGGACAGGGGGCGCCTATCAGCCCCAGCATTTT.

The chain links TRBV3-1 to TRBJ2-2, with D uncertain. The V end lost 3 bases, the J end lost 6 bases, and 14 bases lay between the germline ends. Germline CDR1 is LGHDT and CDR2 is YNNKEL (reference sequence). This CDR3 region has 15 residues. CDR3 amino acids: CASSHQTVPPGELFF. CDR3 sequence (DNA): TGTGCCAGCAGCCACCAGACGGTTCCCCCCGGGGAGCTGTTTTTT.

This clonotype was found many times. V usage is TRBV30 and J usage is TRBJ1-2, with D unresolved. CDR3 length: 10 amino acids. From germline, CDR1 is GTSNPN and CDR2 SVGIG (reference sequence). Trimming pared 3 bases from V and 5 bases from J, leaving 4 bases between. The CDR3 DNA follows: TGTGCCTGGAGGGAATATGGCTACACCTTC. The encoded protein is CAWREYGYTF.

This clonotype was seen only a few times. This chain connects TRBV6-1 to TRBJ2-7; a weak D match, TRBD1 (5 bases). Germline CDR1 reads MNHNS; CDR2 reads SASEGT. V dropped 2 bases and J dropped 1 base, with 9 bases sitting between them. The CDR3 has 14 residues. The CDR3 sequence: CASSELSGSYEQYF. The CDR3 nucleotides are TGTGCCAGCAGTGAATTGTCAGGGTCCTACGAGCAGTACTTC.

CDR3 DNA sequence: TGTGCCAGCAGTTACGGGGACTACAATGAGCAGTTCTTC. Protein sequence: CASSYGDYNEQFF. The rearrangement links TRBV6-2 or TRBV6-3 to TRBJ2-1; D is undetermined. This CDR3 has 13 amino acids. From germline, CDR1 is MNHEY and CDR2 SVGEGT. Deletions cut 2 bases from V and 3 bases from J, with 5 bases between.

This clonotype was seen at least ten times. The chain uses TRBV7-8 and TRBJ2-7; tentative D call: TRBD2 (5 bases). The CDR3 extends over 14 amino acids. Germline assignment: CDR1 SGHVS and CDR2 FQNEAQ. Trimming took off 3 bases at V and 3 bases at J, with 12 bases between the two ends. The CDR3 here is CASSFYAGNYEQYF. The DNA for the CDR3 is TGTGCCAGCAGCTTTTACGCCGGGAACTACGAGCAGTACTTC. The full variable domain, its missing parts supplied by reference TRBV7-8 and TRBJ2-7, is GAGVSQSPRYKVAKRGQDVALRCDPISGHVSLFWYQQALGQGPEFLTYFQNEAQLDKSGLPSDRFFAERPEGSVSTLKIQRTQQEDSAVYLCASSFYAGNYEQYFGPGTRLTVT.

This clonotype was seen more than once but under ten times. The chain links TRBV7-3 to TRBJ2-5; D might be TRBD2 (5 bases). The CDR3 spans 13 residues. Per the germline V gene, CDR1 is SGHTA and CDR2 is FQGTGA. Trimming left V 2 bases short and J 9 bases short, with 13 bases between. The CDR3 here is CASSLFPEEAQYF. The CDR3, as DNA: TGTGCCAGCAGCTTATTCCCGGAGGAGGCCCAGTACTTC.

This clonotype appeared once. A single base separates this from a much larger clone, so it may be a read error. This sequence joins TRBV5-5 and TRBJ2-7, with D perhaps TRBD1 (6 bases). Germline V gives CDR1 SGHKS, CDR2 YYEKEE (reference sequence). V gave up 3 bases and J gave up 2 bases, with 18 bases separating them. The CDR3 length is 16 residues. CDR3 DNA sequence: TGTGCCAGCAGCTCAGGAAGGCGACAGGTAGCCTACGAGCAGTACTTC. Protein: CASSSGRRQVAYEQYF.